Listed here are 15 T cell receptor beta chains from one sample, sequenced in a study of blood T cells in healthy people across ages. The second PCR ran about 6 to 11 cycles with a sample-barcoded 5' primer and J-beta primers. In TCRdb, the 5' RACE reads were re-called with MiXCR into one record per CDR3 protein. In the table there are about 1.8 million distinct CDR3 sequences, about 50% of which are singletons. Source material: blood. The receptors shown here come from a woman between 35 and 50 years old in good health.

The rearrangement joins TRBV28 to TRBJ1-2, with D maybe TRBD1 (6 bases). Trimming cost V 1 base and J 2 bases, with 14 bases left between them. CDR3 length: 16 residues. The V gene's germline CDR1 is MDHEN and CDR2 SYDVKM. CDR3 residues: CASSLSLGGGNYGYTF. The CDR3 DNA sequence: TGTGCCAGCAGTTTATCCCTCGGGGGCGGCAACTATGGCTACACCTTC.

The chain uses TRBV7-2 and TRBJ1-6; TRBD1 agrees at 7 bases. The ends lost 2 bases at V and 3 bases at J; junction bases unmatched: 1. The CDR3 covers 15 residues. Germline CDR1 reads SGHTA; CDR2 reads FQGNSA. The CDR3 bases are TGTGCCAGCAGCTTAACAGGGGACTATAATTCACCCCTCCACTTT. It yields the protein CASSLTGDYNSPLHF.

The chain recombines TRBV4-3 with TRBJ2-1, with D maybe TRBD2 (5 bases). Germline V gene sequence: CDR1 LGHNA, CDR2 YSLEER. The V and J ends lost 0 bases and 7 bases respectively, with 16 bases between them. The CDR3 loop spans 16 amino acids. DNA for the CDR3: TGCGCCAGCAGCCAAGATGGTTCTAGCCTTGGGAATGAGCAGTTCTTC. Translation gives CASSQDGSSLGNEQFF.

This clonotype was recorded once. The chain couples TRBV27 to TRBJ2-5; 10 bases align to TRBD1. TRBJ2-7 explains the end of the DNA better; the J call may be wrong. This CDR3 region has 17 residues. Germline V gene sequence: CDR1 MNHEY, CDR2 SMNVEV (reference sequence). The CDR3 DNA reads TGTGCCAGCAGTCTCACCCCTGACAGGGGGCGTCCCCGCGAGCAGTACTTC. This translates into CASSLTPDRGRPREQYF.

This rearrangement joins TRBV6-2 or TRBV6-3 to TRBJ2-3; TRBD2 might be the D (5 bases). V gave up 2 bases and J gave up 7 bases, with 13 bases separating them. Germline CDR1 is MNHEY and CDR2 is SVGEGT. The CDR3 has 14 amino acids. CDR3 sequence reads: CASSYSFGVNTQYF. CDR3 coding DNA: TGTGCCAGCAGTTACAGTTTCGGGGTGAATACGCAGTATTTT.

The chain couples TRBV4-1 to TRBJ1-2; tentatively, D is TRBD1 (5 bases). V lost 0 bases and J lost 1, with 12 bases in between. The CDR3 is 16 amino acids. CDR1 and CDR2 from the germline V gene are MGHRA and YSYEKL. The CDR3 nucleotides read TGCGCCAGCAGCCAAGATCCGGGGGGGAATAACTATGGCTACACCTTC. This encodes CASSQDPGGNNYGYTF.

This rearrangement joins TRBV28 to TRBJ1-2; 9 nucleotides agree with TRBD1. The CDR3 is 15 amino acids. V trimming: 6 bases; J trimming: 4 bases; junction bases outside the gene matches: 9. Per the germline V gene, CDR1 is MDHEN and CDR2 is SYDVKM. CDR3 sequence (DNA): TGTGCCAGCAGACCTACAACAGGGGGCAGCTATGGCTACACCTTC. Protein product: CASRPTTGGSYGYTF.

This clonotype was counted a few times. The V gene is TRBV7-9, the J gene TRBJ2-6; TRBD2 might be the D (5 bases). The ends were cut back, 5 bases at V and 0 bases at J, with 20 bases in the middle. Germline loops: CDR1 SEHNR, CDR2 FQNEAQ (reference sequence). The CDR3 loop spans 19 amino acids. The DNA for the CDR3 is TGTGCCAGCAGCCTAAGGCTAGCCGAAAGGATCTCTGGGGCCAACGTCCTGACTTTC. As protein: CASSLRLAERISGANVLTF.

The chain carries TRBV7-2 and TRBJ1-3; D not resolved. The CDR3 is made up of 15 amino acids. The V and J ends lost 4 bases and 4 bases respectively, with 14 bases between them. Germline CDR1 and CDR2: SGHTA and FQGNSA. CDR3 sequence reads: CASSSALGIGNTIYF. CDR3 in DNA: TGTGCCAGCAGCTCCGCCCTCGGGATCGGAAACACCATATATTTT. The complete variable domain, with remaining parts taken from reference TRBV7-2 and TRBJ1-3, reads GAGVSQSPSNKVTEKGKDVELRCDPISGHTALYWYRQSLGQGLEFLIYFQGNSAPDKSGLPSDRFSAERTGGSVSTLTIQRTQQEDSAVYLCASSSALGIGNTIYFGEGSWLTVV.

This chain uses TRBV5-1 with TRBJ2-6; D gene uncertain. This CDR3 is 16 amino acids long. Germline V gene sequence: CDR1 SGHRS, CDR2 YFSETQ. Trimming left V 3 bases short and J 0 bases short, with 10 bases between. In nucleotides, the CDR3 is TGCGCCAGCAGCTGGGCCCAATCCTCTGGGGCCAACGTCCTGACTTTC. It translates to CASSWAQSSGANVLTF.

This clonotype was seen a handful of times. This rearrangement joins TRBV9 to TRBJ2-3, with D perhaps TRBD1 or TRBD2 (6 bases each). Germline V CDR1 and CDR2: SGDLS, YYNGEE. The CDR3 covers 15 residues. Trimming took 0 bases from V and 6 from J, leaving 14 bases between them. CDR3 sequence (DNA): TGTGCCAGCAGCGTAGAATGGGGGGCGGTGGATACGCAGTATTTT. Protein: CASSVEWGAVDTQYF.

J is TRBJ1-6 and V is TRBV12-3 or TRBV12-4; 10 bases map to TRBD1. J lost 14 bases, V lost 6 bases, and 13 bases had no gene match. The CDR3 is made up of 15 amino acids. The CDR3 loop is CASSLGQGVERSLHF. The CDR3 nucleotides read TGTGCCAGCAGCCTCGGACAGGGGGTGGAAAGATCCCTCCACTTT.

This chain links TRBV10-1 with TRBJ2-5; possible D gene TRBD2, 6 bases. The DNA end is a closer match to TRBJ2-7, so the J assignment may be wrong. The CDR3 loop spans 13 amino acids. Germline V gene sequence: CDR1 WNHNN, CDR2 SYGVQD (reference sequence). CDR3 protein: CASSPGLCYEQYF. The CDR3 DNA is TGCGCCAGCAGCCCGGGACTGTGCTACGAGCAGTACTTC.

The chain employs TRBV9 and TRBJ1-6; D gene uncertain. Trimming took off 2 bases at V and 15 bases at J, with 12 bases between the two ends. This CDR3 is 12 amino acids long. Looked up from germline, CDR1 is SGDLS and CDR2 is YYNGEE. The CDR3 loop is CASSVEGGLLHF. For the CDR3, the DNA is TGTGCCAGCAGCGTCGAGGGAGGCCTCCTCCACTTT. The variable domain in full, completed from reference TRBV9 and TRBJ1-6, reads DSGVTQTPKHLITATGQRVTLRCSPRSGDLSVYWYQQSLDQGLQFLIQYYNGEERAKGNILERFSAQQFPDLHSELNLSSLELGDSALYFCASSVEGGLLHFGNGTRLTVT.

Notes on this clonotype: A read error may be the cause here, since a much bigger clone is one base away. The V and J genes are TRBV7-9 and TRBJ1-2; 10 bases are shared with TRBD1. CDR3 length: 14 residues. Germline V CDR1 and CDR2: SEHNR, FQNEAQ (reference sequence). The chain's CDR3 is CASSLGQGIYGCTF. In DNA, the CDR3 is TGTGCCAGCAGCCTGGGACAGGGGATCTATGGCTGCACCTTC.